The 3 T cell receptor beta chains below were found in one sample sequenced in a study of blood T cell repertoires in COVID-19. Clones were sequenced by immunoSEQ multiplex PCR, and TCRdb holds only the in-frame ones, with some missing. The sample lists nearly 50,000 clones; 86% were seen once. The specimen sequenced was peripheral blood. All receptors come from a man in his forties with active COVID-19.

This clone appeared once. This may come from a read error, since a much larger clone is one base off. The chain uses TRBV7-3 and TRBJ1-2; 7 bases match TRBD1. The V gene end was trimmed by 5 bases and the J gene end by 2 bases; junction bases not matched to a gene: 2. This CDR3 is built from 13 residues. Germline V gene data show CDR1 as SGHTA and CDR2 as FQGTGA. CDR3 bases: TGTGCCAGCAGCATGACAGGGAACTATGGCTACACCTTC. It encodes CASSMTGNYGYTF.

CDR3 region: CASSLNAKRVPYEQYF. The CDR3 coding sequence is TGTGCCAGCAGCTTAAACGCCAAGCGGGTCCCCTACGAGCAGTACTTC. The rearrangement uses TRBV7-2 and TRBJ2-7; tentatively, D is TRBD2 (6 bases). The CDR3 sequence is 16 residues long. The V gene lost 2 bases and the J gene lost 2 bases, with 16 bases spanning the gap. Looked up from germline, CDR1 is SGHTA and CDR2 is FQGNSA.

The chain is built from TRBV6-2 or TRBV6-3 and TRBJ1-6; maybe TRBD1 (5 bases). V gave up 6 bases and J gave up 10 bases, with 19 bases separating them. The CDR3 is 15 amino acids. CDR1 and CDR2 (germline): MNHEY, SVGEGT. In DNA, the CDR3 is TGTGCCAGCAGCCCCATCACGGGGGGTTCCTCACCCCTCCACTTT. Translation gives CASSPITGGSSPLHF.